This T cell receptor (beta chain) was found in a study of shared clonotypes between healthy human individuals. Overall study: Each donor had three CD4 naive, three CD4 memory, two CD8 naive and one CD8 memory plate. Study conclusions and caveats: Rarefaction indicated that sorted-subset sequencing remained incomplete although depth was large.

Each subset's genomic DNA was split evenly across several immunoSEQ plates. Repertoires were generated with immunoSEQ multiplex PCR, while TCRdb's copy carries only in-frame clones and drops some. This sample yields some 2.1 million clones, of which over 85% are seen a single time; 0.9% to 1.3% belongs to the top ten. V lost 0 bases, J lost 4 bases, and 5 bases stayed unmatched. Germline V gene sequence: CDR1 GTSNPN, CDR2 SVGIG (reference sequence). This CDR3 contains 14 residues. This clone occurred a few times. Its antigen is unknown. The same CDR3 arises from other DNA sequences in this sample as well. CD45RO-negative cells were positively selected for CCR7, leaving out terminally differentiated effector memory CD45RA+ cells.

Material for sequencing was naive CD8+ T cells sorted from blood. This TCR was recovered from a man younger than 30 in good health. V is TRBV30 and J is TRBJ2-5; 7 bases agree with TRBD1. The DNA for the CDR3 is TGTGCCTGGAGTGTTGGGACAGTAATAGAGACCCAGTACTTC. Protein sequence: CAWSVGTVIETQYF. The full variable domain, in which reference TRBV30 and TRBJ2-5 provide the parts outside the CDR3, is SQTIHQWPATLVQPVGSPLSLECTVEGTSNPNLYWYRQAAGRGLQLLFYSVGIGQISSEVPQNLSASRPQDRQFILSSKKLLLSDSGFYLCAWSVGTVIETQYFGPGTRLLVL.